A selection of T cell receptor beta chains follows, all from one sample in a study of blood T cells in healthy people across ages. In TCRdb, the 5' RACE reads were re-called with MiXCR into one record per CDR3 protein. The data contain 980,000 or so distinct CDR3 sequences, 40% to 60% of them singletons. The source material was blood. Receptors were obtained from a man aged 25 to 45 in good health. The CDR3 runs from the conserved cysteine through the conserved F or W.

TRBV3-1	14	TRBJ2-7	CASSHGDRPYEQYF
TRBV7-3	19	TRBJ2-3	CASSNRASGIGFSTDTQYF
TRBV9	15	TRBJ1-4	CASSWGTAVNEKLFF
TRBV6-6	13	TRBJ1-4	CASSFRWNEKLFF
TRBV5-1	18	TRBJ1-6	CASSRRDSPRSGNSPLHF
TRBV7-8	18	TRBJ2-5	CASRDFTSGGGHQETQYF
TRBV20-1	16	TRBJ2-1	CSARQARGLGYNEQFF
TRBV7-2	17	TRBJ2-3	CASSLGGRSGGLDTQYF
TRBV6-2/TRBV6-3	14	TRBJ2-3	CASRGGALLDTQYF
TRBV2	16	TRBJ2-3	CASSGTSGGASDTQYF
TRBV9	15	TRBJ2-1	CASSVEAFSYNEQFF
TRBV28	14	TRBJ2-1	CASSFRQLKDEQFF
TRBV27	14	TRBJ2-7	CASSDGTASYEQYF
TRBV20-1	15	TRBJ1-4	CSARDPSATNEKLFF
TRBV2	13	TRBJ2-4	CASSQEAKNIQYF
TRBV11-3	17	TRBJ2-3	CASSLLAGAATTDTQYF
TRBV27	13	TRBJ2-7	CASSLPGRREQYF
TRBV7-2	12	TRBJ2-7	CASSNNSGEQYF
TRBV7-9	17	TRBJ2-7	CASSLGFGQAPSYEQYF
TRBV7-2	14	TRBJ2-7	CASSSDADSYEQYF
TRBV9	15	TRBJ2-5	CASSVATTVQETQYF
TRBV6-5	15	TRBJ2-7	CASSSDPGHIYEQYF
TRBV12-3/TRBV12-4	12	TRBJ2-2	CASNPGAGELFF
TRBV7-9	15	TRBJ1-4	CASSLYRDSNEKLFF
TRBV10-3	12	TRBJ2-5	CAVSFNQETQYF
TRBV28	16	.	CASSTPGQGGFWEQYF
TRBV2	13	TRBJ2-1	CASQTSSYNEQFF
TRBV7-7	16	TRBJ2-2	CASSSTAEGRSGELFF
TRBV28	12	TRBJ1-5	CASAGSNQPQHF
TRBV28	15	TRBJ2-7	CASSYRGPSSYEQYF
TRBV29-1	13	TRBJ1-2	CSIGVWQSYGYTF
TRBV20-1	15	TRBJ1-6	CSATGGQVNNSPLHF
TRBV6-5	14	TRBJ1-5	CASSYRQTNQPQHF
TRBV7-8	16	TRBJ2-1	CASSLAGQGAYNEQFF
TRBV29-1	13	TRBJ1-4	CSVAWTGNEKLFF
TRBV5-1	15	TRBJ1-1	CASSLKGQVDTEAFF
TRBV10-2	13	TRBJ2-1	CASRRTVYNEQFF
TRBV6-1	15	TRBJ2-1	CASSIAGGSYNEQFF
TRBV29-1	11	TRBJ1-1	CSVGSGGEAFF
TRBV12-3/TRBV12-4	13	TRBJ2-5	CASSPHGPGEQYF
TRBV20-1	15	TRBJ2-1	CSARDHGSSYNEQFF
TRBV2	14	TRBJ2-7	CASSELAGGYEQYF
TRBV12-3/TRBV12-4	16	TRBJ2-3	CASSLGGRLKTDTQYF
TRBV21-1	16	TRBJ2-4	CASSKAATKRENIQYF
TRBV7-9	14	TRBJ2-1	CASSSDRFYNEQFF
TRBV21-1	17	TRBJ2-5	CASSKGSGPACGETQYF
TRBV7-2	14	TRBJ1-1	CASSVRREGTEAFF
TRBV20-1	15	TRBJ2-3	CSARDLDRGADTQYF
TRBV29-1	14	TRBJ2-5	CSVQKLAGGETQYF
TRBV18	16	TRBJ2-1	CASSPAQGGPYNEQFF